These 5 T cell receptor beta chains were all obtained from the same sample, sequenced in a study of CD8 T cells in ankylosing spondylitis (dated 2017 in TCRdb). Libraries were built with 5' RACE. The sequencing machine was an Illumina HiSeq 2500. The raw public data were reprocessed by TCRdb itself: fastp quality trimming at Q25, MiXCR clonotype calling, in-frame beta chains only. Rows matching on CDR3 protein sequence are summarized as one entry with the most common DNA and genes. The sample table records around 770,000 distinct CDR3 sequences; about 20% of these occur just once. In total, the top ten clones hold around 20% of the sample. These receptors have no identified antigens. What the research found in general, with its limitations: Blood from ankylosing spondylitis patients appeared to be characterized by a TCR beta motif made up of about 8 highly homologous amino acid variants.

Input material: blood, either unsorted or a sorted T cell fraction (not recorded which). All receptors come from a male donor with ankylosing spondylitis.

The chain has TRBV24-1 and TRBJ2-5; D is unclear. The CDR3 covers 13 residues. V shed 4 bases and J shed 2 bases, with 7 bases lying between them. CDR1 and CDR2 (germline): KGHDR, SFDVKD. This CDR3 reads CATSDAQQETQYF. CDR3 in DNA: TGTGCCACCAGTGACGCCCAACAAGAGACCCAGTACTTC.

This clonotype occurred a few times. V is TRBV12-3 or TRBV12-4 and J is TRBJ2-1; 10 bases fit TRBD2. This CDR3 spans 21 amino acids. Trimming removed 2 bases from V and 6 bases from J; junction bases left unmatched: 22. The chain's CDR3 is CASSLLPSLLLAGTETNEQFF. The CDR3 nucleotides are TGTGCCAGCAGTTTACTTCCTAGCCTCCTACTAGCGGGGACAGAAACCAATGAGCAGTTCTTC.

This clonotype was recorded a few times. The rearrangement joins TRBV11-2 to TRBJ1-2; D is uncertain. This CDR3 comprises 16 residues. Per germline, CDR1 SGHAT and CDR2 FQNNGV. Trimming cost V 0 bases and J 8 bases, with 19 bases left between them. DNA of the CDR3: TGTGCCAGCAGCTTAGATTCGGCAGGACCTTTGGGAGGCTACACCTTC. Its translation is CASSLDSAGPLGGYTF.

The chain is built from TRBV7-9 and TRBJ2-7, with 10 bases lining up with TRBD2. J gave up 3 bases and V 2 bases, and 10 bases lay outside the gene matches. There are 17 residues in the CDR3. CDR1 is SEHNR and CDR2 is FQNEAQ in the germline V gene (reference sequence). The CDR3 loop is CASSLRLAGEEGYEQYF. The CDR3 DNA sequence: TGTGCCAGCAGCTTACGTCTAGCGGGAGAAGAAGGCTACGAGCAGTACTTC.

This CDR3 reads CASSQSGLATDTQYF. The CDR3 region has the DNA TGCGCCAGCAGCCAATCGGGACTAGCGACAGATACGCAGTATTTT. The genes are TRBV4-1 and TRBJ2-3; 10 positions match TRBD2. Per germline, CDR1 MGHRA and CDR2 YSYEKL. The CDR3 runs 15 residues. With V trimmed by 2 bases and J by 3 bases, 2 bases remained unmatched.